The present T cell receptor beta chain was sequenced within a study of shared clonotypes between healthy human individuals (dated by TCRdb to the early 2020s). A note on the overall study: The cohort included a few men and a couple of women between 18 and 49 years of age. Per donor, three plates each were used for CD4 naive and CD4 memory, two for CD8 naive, and one for CD8 memory. To estimate repertoire size and how much clonotypes are shared between individuals, the study performed deep sequencing of blood TCR repertoires from a handful of healthy adults. To increase sequencing depth and limit assay-specific biases, different laboratories used diverse techniques to prepare libraries and sequence TCR repertoires. Each donor's leukapheresis produced roughly between roughly 0.85 and 9.5 billion PBMCs.

CD8 naive samples were CD45RO-negative cells positively selected for CCR7, giving a CD45RA+CCR7+ population that excluded TemRA cells. Donors were healthy HIV-negative adults with no recently reported acute infections or vaccinations. All donors were Caucasian adults living in Nashville, Tennessee, USA. Blood was collected by leukapheresis, and PBMCs were isolated by Ficoll-Histopaque density gradient centrifugation and then cryopreserved in liquid nitrogen vapor phase. Analytical flow cytometry was used to check the purity and quantity of each magnetically sorted T cell population. From each sorted fraction, genomic DNA was isolated and quantified by UV absorbance on a Nanodrop 2000c. Using the deep immunoSEQ assay, TCR CDR3 regions were amplified from genomic DNA by multiplex PCR. Extracted genomic DNA from each cell subset was distributed evenly across all wells of several immunoSEQ 96-well plates, and each plate was treated as a replicate. For sorted subsets, each replicate PCR was loaded with about 0.2 ug genomic DNA, equivalent to 25,000 to 35,000 T cell genomes. Purified libraries were measured with a Qubit 3.0 fluorometer, size-checked on a Bioanalyzer 2100, and measured again with the KAPA Library Quantification kit. A separate single-read 150-cycle Illumina NextSeq 550 flow cell was used to sequence each immunoSEQ 96-well plate. In the authors' own workflow: The immunoSEQ output contained only junctional sequences without quality scores, so filtering could not match that applied to full-length reads. Sequences were annotated with PyIR, a Python wrapper for IgBLAST v1.9, and V/J genes and CDR3 were assigned using IMGT germline references. Reads were removed for weak V/J assignments (E-value above 1e-6), missing CDR3, stop codons, out-of-frame junctions, or ambiguous translated residues. A V3J clonotype was defined by an identical inferred V gene, J gene, and CDR3 amino acid sequence. The percentage overlap between two repertoires was calculated by dividing the number of shared unique clonotypes by the size of the smaller repertoire. Richness of each repertoire was evaluated using RTK rarefaction, the Chao1 estimator, and Recon v2.1 estimates of unobserved clonotypes. Generation probabilities were computed with OLGA for all TCRbeta clonotypes obtained by the gDNA method from a handful of donors. The clones in this table, taken by TCRdb from immuneACCESS, are in-frame only. Not every clone is retained; where verified, under half of the shortfall comes from an unresolved V gene, and the cause of the rest is unknown. That table supplies the V and J calls and clone size; D and trimming were determined from the DNA. The sample contains about 2 million clones, roughly 95% of them found a single time. Of the sample, 0.95% to 1.5% falls within the top ten clones.

The CDR3 holds 16 amino acids from the cysteine to the phenylalanine. The sequence is cut down to CDR3 DNA, 48 bases in frame from base 1. Trimming takes 6 bases off V and 7 bases off J; junction bases not matched to a gene: 11. CDR1 and CDR2 are read off the germline V gene as LGHNA and YSLEER. Of note for this clone: This clone's antigen is unknown. Base qualities are not recorded, but no much larger clone differs from it by a single base.

General findings and caveats noted by the study authors: Pairwise subsampling led to the expectation that sequencing depth would affect the degree of clonotype sharing among donors. The small number of donors limited the genetic and exposure-history diversity represented. Larger estimated clonotype richness was generally found for naive subsets than for memory subsets. Incomplete sequencing was indicated by rarefaction of sorted-subset datasets, despite the large sequencing depth. Sharing across a few donors was observed for around 4.8% of naive CD4, 3.5% of naive CD8, 2.3% of memory CD4, and about 0.4% of memory CD8 clonotypes. Clonotypes shared by all four sorted-subset donors showed higher generation probabilities than non-shared clonotypes. Sampling was limited to blood, and TCR repertoires in tissue likely differ from TCR repertoires in blood.

The sequenced sample consisted of naive CD8+ T cells sorted from blood. The sample's cell subset or site label, in plain terms: CD45RA+CCR7+. The rearranged chain carries TRBV4-3 and TRBJ2-1; TRBD1 fits 11 bases in the junction. The TCR comes from a man aged 18 to 35 in good health. Read as DNA, the sequence is TGCGCCAGCAGTCTTCATCCGGGACAGGGGGTGAATGAGCAGTTCTTC. Its translation is CASSLHPGQGVNEQFF.